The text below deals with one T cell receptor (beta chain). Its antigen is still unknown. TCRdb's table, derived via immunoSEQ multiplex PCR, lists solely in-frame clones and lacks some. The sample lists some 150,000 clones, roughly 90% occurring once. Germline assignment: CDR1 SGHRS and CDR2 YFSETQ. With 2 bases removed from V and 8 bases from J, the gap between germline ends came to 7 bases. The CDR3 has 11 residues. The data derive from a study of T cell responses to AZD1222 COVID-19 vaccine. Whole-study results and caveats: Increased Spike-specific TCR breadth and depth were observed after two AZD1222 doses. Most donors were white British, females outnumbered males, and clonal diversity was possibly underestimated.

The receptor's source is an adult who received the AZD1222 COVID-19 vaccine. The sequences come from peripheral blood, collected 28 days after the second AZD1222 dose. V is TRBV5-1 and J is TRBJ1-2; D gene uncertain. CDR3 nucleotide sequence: TGCGCCAGCAGCTTCGGGAGGGGCTACACCTTC. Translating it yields CASSFGRGYTF.